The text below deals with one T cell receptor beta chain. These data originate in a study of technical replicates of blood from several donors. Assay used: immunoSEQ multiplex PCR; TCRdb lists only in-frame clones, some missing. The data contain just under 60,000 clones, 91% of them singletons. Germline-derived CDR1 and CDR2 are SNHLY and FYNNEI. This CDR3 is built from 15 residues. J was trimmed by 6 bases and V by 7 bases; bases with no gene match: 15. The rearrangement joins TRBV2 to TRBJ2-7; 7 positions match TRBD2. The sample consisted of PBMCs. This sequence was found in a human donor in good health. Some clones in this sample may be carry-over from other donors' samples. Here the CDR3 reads CASTPQGGGGAEQYF. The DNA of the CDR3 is TGTGCCAGCACCCCACAAGGCGGGGGAGGTGCCGAGCAGTACTTC.